The TCR beta chain described here comes from a study of cytomegalovirus exposure and HLA in healthy donors. Notes on the study in general: Another analysis was done later, and it associated more than 15,000 TCR beta sequences with HLA alleles at 0.05 false discovery rate. Several V segments, TRBV6-2 and TRBV6-3 among them, could not be told apart and were dropped. The authors later found HLA-associated TCR beta chains more clonally expanded than equally common others.

Of note for this clone: Its antigen remains unidentified.

13 Jbeta primers and 60 Vbeta primers were used for the PCR. Using immunoSEQ multiplex PCR, the repertoire was profiled, and TCRdb retains in-frame clones only, with some absent. The table lists more than 95,000 clones, roughly 68% of them singletons. V trimming: 2 bases; J trimming: 5 bases; junction bases outside the gene matches: 5. Germline values: CDR1 SEHNR, CDR2 FQNEAQ (reference sequence). This CDR3 has 16 residues. The sequence came from a woman in her 50s in good health and CMV-seropositive. The sample comprised PBMCs. This chain joins TRBV7-9 and TRBJ2-3, with 12 nucleotides matching TRBD2. This CDR3 is CASSLRRLAGEDTQYF. The CDR3 region has the DNA TGTGCCAGCAGCTTAAGGCGACTAGCGGGGGAAGATACGCAGTATTTT.